This T cell receptor (beta chain) derives from a study of T cell repertoires in Merkel cell carcinoma (dated by TCRdb to between 2018 and 2020). With regard to the full study: The study excluded patients who had received intralesional immunotherapy or systemic immune checkpoint blockade before the biopsy. MCPyV-specific clonotypes were initially defined through tetramer sorting, cloning and paired TCR sequencing of expanded tumor-infiltrating lymphocytes. Inclusion required a diagnosis of MCPyV-positive Merkel cell carcinoma and successful in vitro expansion of tumor-infiltrating lymphocytes.

Every study subject tested positive for serum antibodies to T-antigen and had biopsy-confirmed Merkel cell carcinoma that was MCPyV-positive. Six or seven adjacent 10-micron frozen tumor sections were used for genomic DNA extraction without cell sorting or culture. Tumor biopsy tissue of roughly 5 x 5 x 5 mm was frozen in optimal cutting temperature compound. The presence of abundant Merkel cell carcinoma and infiltrating cells in the frozen biopsy was confirmed on hematoxylin and eosin scout sections. Regarding this clone: The antigen it recognizes is unknown. No much larger clonotype is one base removed from it; base qualities were not supplied.

The germline V gene encodes CDR1 MNHNS and CDR2 SASEGT. Cut back by 1 base and 0 bases, the V and J ends lie 6 bases apart. The CDR3 has 14 amino acids, counting the end cysteine and phenylalanine. Of the read, only the CDR3 DNA is kept; its 42 bases are in frame from base 1. On the study overall, not on this receptor specifically: The study did not examine normal tissue biopsies.

The immunoSEQ assay was used both to sequence TRB CDR3 from tumor genomic DNA and to process the resulting data. The clones in this table, taken by TCRdb from immuneACCESS, are in-frame only. Not every clone is retained; where verified, under half of the shortfall comes from an unresolved V gene, and the cause of the rest is unknown. The sample table records approximately 14,000 clones; approximately 80% of these occur just once. The leading ten clones occupy roughly 18% of the sample. This receptor was identified in an adult with Merkel cell carcinoma. This receptor chain uses TRBV6-1 and TRBJ1-2; the D gene remains uncertain. The sequenced material came from tumor tissue. The CDR3 has the sequence CASSEGAPNYGYTF. The nucleotide sequence is given as TGTGCCAGCAGTGAAGGGGCTCCTAACTATGGCTACACCTTC.